These T cell receptor beta chains were read from a single sample in a study of blood T cell repertoires in COVID-19. Sequenced by immunoSEQ multiplex PCR; TCRdb stores in-frame clones only, minus some. The repertoire holds approximately 210,000 clones, with approximately 84% as singletons. The material sequenced was PBMCs or T cells enriched from blood (not recorded which). The receptors here all came from a man aged 40-49 years who had recovered from COVID-19. CDR3s include the opening cysteine and the closing phenylalanine or tryptophan. A D gene is named only where the DNA matches it firmly. Not every row has a clone size; where given, it reads once, few, many or a size class.

14	TRBV7-2	.	TRBJ1-2	once	TGTGCCAGCAGCGCCGCCGGGAGAGGACATGGCTACACCTTC	CASSAAGRGHGYTF
18	TRBV10-3	TRBD2	TRBJ2-5	.	TGTGCCATCAGTGAGTCCCTAGCGGGATCTACACAGCAAGAGACCCAGTACTTC	CAISESLAGSTQQETQYF
15	TRBV5-4	TRBD2	TRBJ2-7	once	TGTGCCAGCAGCTTTGGACTAGCGGGACGAGACGAGCAGTACTTC	CASSFGLAGRDEQYF
13	TRBV9	TRBD2	TRBJ2-7	.	TGTGCCAGCAGCGTAAGGGCGGGGGACGAGCAGTACTTC	CASSVRAGDEQYF
13	TRBV5-4	.	TRBJ1-2	.	TGTGCCAGCAGCTTGGAATCAGACTATGGCTACACCTTC	CASSLESDYGYTF
12	TRBV28	.	TRBJ2-5	few	TGTGCCAGCAGCGGACTGCAAGAGACCCAGTACTTC	CASSGLQETQYF
16	TRBV5-4	TRBD1	TRBJ2-7	.	TGTGCCAGCAGCTTAGTTGGGCAGGGGGCTTACTACGAGCAGTACTTC	CASSLVGQGAYYEQYF
12	TRBV19	TRBD1	TRBJ1-1	.	TGTGCCAGTAGGGACAGGGACACTGAAGCTTTCTTT	CASRDRDTEAFF
16	TRBV7-3	.	TRBJ2-3	.	TGTGCCAGCAGCTTGCAGGGTCCTCGGGTGGCAGATACGCAGTATTTT	CASSLQGPRVADTQYF
15	TRBV18	TRBD1	TRBJ2-3	.	TGTGCCAGCTCACCACCGAACAGGGGAACAGATACGCAGTATTTT	CASSPPNRGTDTQYF
12	TRBV10-3	.	TRBJ2-7	once	TGTGCCATCAGTGTATCCTACTACGAGCAGTACTTC	CAISVSYYEQYF
14	TRBV28	TRBD1	TRBJ2-7	few	TGTGCCAGCAACGCCCGGACAGGGTCCCACGAGCAGTACTTC	CASNARTGSHEQYF
19	TRBV11-2	TRBD2	TRBJ2-7	.	TGTGCCAGCAGCTTATATGGTAGCGGGAGGCTTGGTAAGGTGCACGAGCAGTACTTC	CASSLYGSGRLGKVHEQYF
14	TRBV2	.	TRBJ2-5	.	TGTGCCAGCAGTGAGCTGTGGCCGGGGGAGACCCAGTACTTC	CASSELWPGETQYF
13	TRBV29-1	.	TRBJ2-1	.	TGCAGCGCGTACCGGGACAGCGGGAATGAGCAGTTCTTC	CSAYRDSGNEQFF
16	TRBV11-3	.	TRBJ1-2	.	TGTGCCAGCAGCCCCACGTCGGGGGTACCCAACTATGGCTACACCTTC	CASSPTSGVPNYGYTF
16	TRBV11-2	TRBD1	TRBJ1-6	.	TGTGCCAGCAGCCGGGACAGGGGGGCCTATAATTCACCCCTCCACTTT	CASSRDRGAYNSPLHF
14	TRBV4-2	TRBD1	TRBJ1-6	.	TGTGCCAGCAGAACCGGGACAGGAGATTCACCCCTCCACTTT	CASRTGTGDSPLHF
15	TRBV19	.	TRBJ1-1	.	TGTGCCAGTAGTGCCAACAGGCTAGTGAACACTGAAGCTTTCTTT	CASSANRLVNTEAFF
18	TRBV9	TRBD2	TRBJ2-6	once	TGTGCCAGCAGCGTCAGGGTAGCGGGAGCTACTGGGGCCAACGTCCTGACTTTC	CASSVRVAGATGANVLTF
14	TRBV5-4	TRBD1	TRBJ2-1	once	TGTGCCAGCAGCCCAGGGGGCGCCTACAATGAGCAGTTCTTC	CASSPGGAYNEQFF
14	TRBV28	TRBD1	TRBJ1-2	.	TGTGCCAGCAGTCCTGGACAGGGGGCAGGCGGCTACACCTTC	CASSPGQGAGGYTF
14	TRBV28	.	TRBJ1-5	.	TGTGCCAGCAGTTTACCGGGAGAATATCAGCCCCAGCATTTT	CASSLPGEYQPQHF
15	TRBV27	TRBD1	TRBJ1-6	.	TGTGCCAGCAGTCTGGGGACAGGGCGAAATTCACCCCTCCACTTT	CASSLGTGRNSPLHF
15	TRBV5-4	TRBD2	TRBJ2-1	.	TGTGCCAGCAGCCGAAGGGGCGGGGGGATCTATGAGCAGTTCTTC	CASSRRGGGIYEQFF
14	TRBV5-1	.	TRBJ2-5	.	TGCGCCAGCAGCTTGATCGACAGCCAAGAGACCCAGTACTTC	CASSLIDSQETQYF
15	TRBV19	.	TRBJ1-4	.	TGTGCCAGTAGTTCTGGAGGACAGAACCCAAAAGGACTGTTTTTT	CASSSGGQNPKGLFF
14	TRBV7-2	.	TRBJ2-5	.	TGTGCCAGCAGCTTAGACGGGTCTCCGTCGGCCCAGTACTTC	CASSLDGSPSAQYF
13	TRBV9	.	TRBJ1-2	once	TGTGCCAGCAGCCCCGAAAACTATTATGGCTACACCTTC	CASSPENYYGYTF